The clone carrying this T cell receptor (beta chain) was counted many times. Its cognate antigen is unknown. This sample was included in a study of identical twins. Every sampled donor was Caucasian and healthy. A single record per CDR3 protein comes from TCRdb applying MiXCR to the 5' RACE reads. This table has 200,000 to 250,000 distinct CDR3 sequences, about 14% appearing once. General study findings and limits: Researchers reported excess low generation probability among twin-shared out-of-frame alpha sequences. Possibly, invariant MAIT and iNKT cells partly confounded zero-insertion analyses.

This sequence was found in a young woman in good health. The sequenced sample was memory (CD45RO+) T cells sorted from blood.

The CDR3 DNA is TGTGCCATCCCTGACACCCTTAGGCCAGATACGCAGTATTTT. Its protein product is CAIPDTLRPDTQYF. The J gene is TRBJ2-3, the V gene TRBV10-3; D remains ambiguous. V was shortened by 8 bases and J by 4 bases, with 16 bases between the two germline ends. The CDR3 length is 14 residues. The germline V gene has CDR1 ENHRY and CDR2 SYGVKD.